This note documents a single TCR beta chain sequence. The antigen remains unidentified. Prepared libraries of TCR beta cDNA carried unique molecular identifiers. Each CDR3 protein gets one entry after TCRdb re-called the PCR reads with MiXCR. This sample has 600,000 to 750,000 distinct CDR3 sequences, with about 60% found just once. The sample is drawn from a study of post-analysis software for immune sequencing data. Overall study results and limits: A few TRBV segments (TRBV5-6, TRBV5-1 and TRBV20-1 among them) occurred more frequently in patients than in controls.

Germline CDR1 MNHEY, CDR2 SVGAGI. Trimming left V 3 bases short and J 4 bases short, with 11 bases between. CDR3 length: 14 amino acids. This chain joins TRBV6-5 and TRBJ2-3; D unclear. The sequence was collected from a girl aged 2-10 years with multiple sclerosis. Sequencing used blood. DNA for the CDR3: TGTGCCAGCAGTTATAATGCGCGCGCAGATACGCAGTATTTT. Translation gives CASSYNARADTQYF.